These 26 T cell receptor beta chains were all obtained from the same sample, sequenced in a study of CD8+ T cells in alopecia areata. Sequencing relied on a cDNA template that was reverse transcribed from extracted RNA. Assay used: immunoSEQ multiplex PCR; TCRdb lists only in-frame clones, some missing. The data show about 180,000 clones, about half seen once. Treatment: oral pan-JAK inhibitor, 5-10 mg twice daily. Material: CD8+ T cells sorted from blood, obtained around week 54, from a patient treated with tofacitinib. Receptors were obtained from a human donor with alopecia areata.

The V call is TRBV5-1, the J call TRBJ1-4, with D perhaps matching TRBD1 (6 bases). The CDR3 is 13 amino acids. The germline V gene encodes CDR1 SGHRS and CDR2 YFSETQ. V was cut by 4 bases and J by 11 bases, with 15 bases left in between. CDR3 coding DNA: TGCGCCAGCAGCCAGGACAGTCCAGGGAAACTGTTTTTT. Protein product: CASSQDSPGKLFF.

This clone occurred a few times. The rearrangement uses TRBV5-6 and TRBJ2-5, with TRBD2 as a possible D gene (6 bases). Judging by the DNA end, TRBJ2-7 fits better; the J call may be wrong. CDR3 size: 11 residues. Germline V lookup: CDR1 SGHDT, CDR2 YYEEEE. CDR3: CASTRGGEQYF. The CDR3, as DNA: TGTGCCAGCACCCGGGGAGGCGAGCAGTACTTC.

The V gene is TRBV19, the J gene TRBJ1-1; 7 positions match TRBD1. This CDR3 is built from 15 residues. Germline V CDR1 and CDR2: LNHDA, SQIVND (reference sequence). J lost 1 base, V lost 4 bases, and 6 bases had no gene match. The CDR3 loop is CASSTPGQRNTEAFF. The CDR3 DNA reads as TGTGCCAGTAGTACCCCGGGACAGAGGAACACTGAAGCTTTCTTT.

The chain is built from TRBV7-9 and TRBJ2-1, with D uncertain. The germline V and J ends were trimmed by 5 bases and 9 bases, with 11 bases remaining between them. The CDR3 sequence is 12 residues long. CDR1 is SEHNR, CDR2 FQNEAQ, per germline (reference sequence). CDR3 sequence (DNA): TGTGCCAGCAGCCCCGGTGGGCCTGAGCAGTTCTTC. Its protein product is CASSPGGPEQFF.

This clone showed up just a few times. V gene TRBV5-4 combines with J gene TRBJ2-3; D is unresolved. The germline V gene encodes CDR1 SGHNT and CDR2 YYREEE (reference sequence). Trimming took off 3 bases at V and 5 bases at J, with 10 bases between the two ends. The CDR3 runs to 13 residues. CDR3 residues: CASSSPTKDTQYF. DNA of the CDR3: TGTGCCAGCAGCTCCCCTACAAAAGATACGCAGTATTTT. The full variable domain, completed using reference TRBV5-4 and TRBJ2-3, is ETGVTQSPTHLIKTRGQQVTLRCSSQSGHNTVSWYQQALGQGPQFIFQYYREEENGRGNFPPRFSGLQFPNYSSELNVNALELDDSALYLCASSSPTKDTQYFGPGTRLTVL.

This clone came up a few times. The CDR3 loop is CASSSSGSYEQYF. CDR3 bases: TGTGCCAGCAGTTCTTCCGGGAGCTACGAGCAGTACTTC. V is TRBV25-1 and J is TRBJ2-7, with TRBD2 as a possible D gene (6 bases). This CDR3 contains 13 residues. Trimming stripped 5 bases from V and 3 bases from J, with 11 bases between. The germline gives CDR1 MGHDK, CDR2 SYGVNS.

This clone was found once. The chain combines TRBV27 with TRBJ1-5; tentative D call: TRBD1 (5 bases). V lost 3 bases, J lost 7 bases, and 13 bases lay in between. The CDR3 runs 14 residues. In germline, CDR1 is MNHEY, CDR2 SMNVEV (reference sequence). CDR3: CASSFGLEGQPQHF. The DNA of the CDR3 is TGTGCCAGCAGTTTTGGTCTCGAGGGGCAGCCCCAGCATTTT.

The chain employs TRBV2 and TRBJ1-4; TRBD1 might be the D (5 bases). Trimming shortened V by 6 bases and J by 5 bases, and 16 bases separated the two germline ends. The CDR3 runs 15 residues. Germline-derived CDR1 and CDR2 are SNHLY and FYNNEI. The CDR3 loop is CASSINRIFNEKLFF. The CDR3 DNA follows: TGTGCCAGCAGCATAAACAGGATCTTCAATGAAAAACTGTTTTTT.

As to this clone: Within the sample, other DNA sequences also encode this same CDR3. The gene calls are TRBV29-1 and TRBJ2-7; no clear D gene. Germline CDR1 reads SQVTM; CDR2 reads ANQGSEA. The CDR3 is 14 residues long. Trimming took off 1 base at V and 0 bases at J, with 10 bases between the two ends. The CDR3 DNA reads as TGCAGCGTTGAAGGGTTGGGCAGCTCCTACGAGCAGTACTTC. It yields the protein CSVEGLGSSYEQYF.

The V and J genes are TRBV30 and TRBJ1-4; D perhaps matches TRBD1 (5 bases). V lost 4 bases and J lost 15, with 18 bases in between. Germline CDR1 reads GTSNPN; CDR2 reads SVGIG (reference sequence). CDR3 size: 12 residues. The CDR3 spells CAWTSNEKGVFF. Written as DNA, the CDR3 is TGTGCCTGGACCTCGAATGAAAAAGGGGTGTTTTTT.

V usage is TRBV27 and J usage is TRBJ2-1; 11 bases fit TRBD1. The CDR3 runs 17 residues. Germline CDR1 and CDR2: MNHEY and SMNVEV (reference sequence). Trimming removed 0 bases from V and 6 bases from J; junction bases left unmatched: 7. The DNA of the CDR3 is TGTGCCAGCAGTTTATCGAAGTGGGGACAGGGGGTCAATGAGCAGTTCTTC. It encodes CASSLSKWGQGVNEQFF.

This clone appeared many times. The sample has other DNA sequences that encode this CDR3 too. V usage is TRBV27 and J usage is TRBJ1-5, with D unresolved. Trimming removed 6 bases at V and 1 base at J, with 10 bases between. This CDR3 is built from 14 residues. Germline assignment: CDR1 MNHEY and CDR2 SMNVEV (reference sequence). The CDR3 coding sequence is TGTGCCAGCAGACCGGCCGGGAGCAATCAGCCCCAGCATTTT. As protein: CASRPAGSNQPQHF.

A few counts support this clone. The chain has TRBV19 and TRBJ1-5, with TRBD1 identical over 9 bases. The CDR3 has 15 amino acids. V dropped 4 bases and J dropped 5; count of bases not matched to a gene: 6. The germline CDR1 and CDR2 sequences are LNHDA and SQIVND (reference sequence). CDR3 residues: CASSNWDRVDQPQHF. The DNA for the CDR3 is TGTGCCAGTAGTAACTGGGACAGGGTGGATCAGCCCCAGCATTTT.

The rearrangement links TRBV9 to TRBJ2-7; 8 bases align to TRBD1. The CDR3 is 15 residues long. Germline V lookup: CDR1 SGDLS, CDR2 YYNGEE. V shed 4 bases and J 1 base; nucleotides not matched to a gene: 7. CDR3 protein: CASSLGQGDSYEQYF. DNA of the CDR3: TGTGCCAGCAGCCTAGGACAGGGCGATTCCTACGAGCAGTACTTC.

The rearrangement uses TRBV5-6 and TRBJ2-2, with 8 nucleotides matching TRBD2. Germline CDR1 reads SGHDT; CDR2 reads YYEEEE. The CDR3 is 15 amino acids. With 7 bases clipped from V and 4 bases from J, the junction kept 9 bases outside the gene matches. The CDR3 coding sequence is TGTGCCAGCCACCAGTCCGGGAGGGTCACCGGGGAGCTGTTTTTT. Amino acids: CASHQSGRVTGELFF.

The CDR3 here is CASSQEGAGGYTF. DNA of the CDR3: TGCGCCAGCAGCCAAGAGGGAGCGGGTGGCTACACCTTC. The V gene is TRBV4-1, the J gene TRBJ1-2; D call uncertain. The V end lost 0 bases, the J end lost 7 bases, and 9 bases lay between the germline ends. In germline, CDR1 is MGHRA, CDR2 YSYEKL. This CDR3 region has 13 residues.

The chain combines TRBV9 with TRBJ2-3; the D call may be TRBD1 or TRBD2 (5 bases each). The CDR3 has 15 amino acids. CDR1 SGDLS and CDR2 YYNGEE come from the germline V gene. Trimming removed 3 bases at V and 1 base at J, with 12 bases between. CDR3 sequence reads: CASSGDVIGTDTQYF. The CDR3 DNA reads as TGTGCCAGCAGCGGGGACGTGATAGGCACAGATACGCAGTATTTT.

The chain couples TRBV4-2 to TRBJ1-5; D unresolved. Germline V gene sequence: CDR1 LGHNA, CDR2 YNFKEQ. The V end lost 0 bases, the J end lost 5 bases, and 17 bases lay between the germline ends. The CDR3 extends over 17 amino acids. In DNA form, the CDR3 reads TGTGCCAGCAGCCAAGAACCCTCGAATTTCGAGGATCAGCCCCAGCATTTT. It yields the protein CASSQEPSNFEDQPQHF.

A few counts support this clone. The rearrangement joins TRBV7-9 to TRBJ2-5; TRBD2 aligns across 13 bases. The CDR3 loop spans 16 amino acids. V lost 5 bases, J lost 5 bases, and 8 bases stayed unmatched. The germline V gene has CDR1 SEHNR and CDR2 FQNEAQ (reference sequence). CDR3 in amino acids: CASSQKTSGGPETQYF. Here the CDR3 DNA reads TGTGCCAGCAGCCAAAAGACTAGCGGGGGGCCGGAGACCCAGTACTTC.

This clone showed up just a few times. This chain joins TRBV11-2 and TRBJ2-1, with a possible D match to TRBD1 (6 bases). V dropped 2 bases and J dropped 3 bases, with 8 bases sitting between them. The length of the CDR3 is 14 residues. Germline V CDR1 and CDR2: SGHAT, FQNNGV. For the CDR3, the DNA is TGTGCCAGCAGCTTAAGGACAGACTACAATGAGCAGTTCTTC. Its translation is CASSLRTDYNEQFF.

This clone was observed a few times. The chain employs TRBV29-1 and TRBJ2-7, with 8 bases fitting TRBD1. Germline-derived CDR1 and CDR2 are SQVTM and ANQGSEA. The CDR3 has 15 residues. The V and J ends lost 2 bases and 4 bases, in that order; junction bases with no gene match: 10. The chain's CDR3 is CSVETAQGAGYEQYF. In nucleotides, the CDR3 is TGCAGCGTTGAAACCGCTCAGGGGGCCGGGTACGAGCAGTACTTC.

This chain uses TRBV18 with TRBJ1-2; D is uncertain. This CDR3 is built from 12 residues. Trimming left V 2 bases short and J 3 bases short, with 4 bases between. Germline CDR1 KGHSH, CDR2 LQKENI. In nucleotides, the CDR3 is TGTGCCAGCTCACCAGGGGACTATGGCTACACCTTC. Protein: CASSPGDYGYTF.

This clone was seen a handful of times. The CDR3 is CASSSWASMNTEAFF. The CDR3 region has the DNA TGTGCCAGCAGCTCCTGGGCCTCCATGAACACTGAAGCTTTCTTT. The rearrangement uses TRBV13 and TRBJ1-1; D is undetermined. V gave up 4 bases and J gave up 0 bases, with 12 bases separating them. Germline V gene lookup returns CDR1 PRHDT and CDR2 FYEKMQ (reference sequence). This CDR3 is built from 15 residues.

This clone was counted a few times. The chain is built from TRBV4-2 and TRBJ1-4, with TRBD1 matching over 9 bases. The germline V gene encodes CDR1 LGHNA and CDR2 YNFKEQ. There are 16 residues in the CDR3. J was trimmed by 7 bases and V by 6 bases; bases with no gene match: 12. Here the CDR3 reads CASSYLNRGQGEKLFF. The CDR3 DNA reads TGTGCCAGCAGTTACCTCAACAGGGGGCAGGGTGAAAAACTGTTTTTT.

This chain connects TRBV9 to TRBJ2-7; 9 bases agree with TRBD2. The germline V gene encodes CDR1 SGDLS and CDR2 YYNGEE. The CDR3 loop spans 15 amino acids. J was trimmed by 5 bases and V by 4 bases; bases with no gene match: 10. CDR3 DNA: TGTGCCAGCAGCCCCCTACGGCGGGGGGGCGACGAGCAGTACTTC. This gives the protein CASSPLRRGGDEQYF.

The table lists this clone with a few counts. This chain uses TRBV30 with TRBJ1-1, with TRBD1 as a possible D gene (5 bases). V was shortened by 2 bases and J by 7 bases, with 8 bases between the two germline ends. CDR3 length equals 11 residues. CDR1 is GTSNPN, CDR2 SVGIG, per germline (reference sequence). The CDR3 sequence is CAWSRGLEAFF. DNA for the CDR3: TGTGCCTGGAGTCGGGGCCTTGAAGCTTTCTTT.